Shown below are 9 T cell receptor beta chains from a single sample sequenced in a study of regulatory T cells in long-lasting Graves disease. As for time point: persistent/refractory GD, antithyroid drugs over 5 years with positive TRAb. RNA extracted from PBMCs served as the sequencing template. Arm-PCR of CDR3 regions with iRepertoire HTBI primers generated TCR beta libraries. From the multiplex PCR reads, TCRdb called clonotypes with MiXCR, one entry per CDR3 protein. The repertoire holds 300,000 to 400,000 distinct CDR3 sequences, with roughly a fifth as singletons. Specimen: peripheral blood mononuclear cells (PBMCs), collected when the disease was refractory, from a patient treated with antithyroid drugs. These receptors all come from a female donor with Graves disease.

This clonotype came up a few times. Possible read error: a much larger clone is one base away. This chain joins TRBV28 and TRBJ1-1; D is possibly TRBD1 (6 bases). This CDR3 spans 16 amino acids. V was clipped by 8 bases and J by 0 bases, with 19 bases between them. CDR1 and CDR2 (germline): MDHEN, SYDVKM. CDR3 sequence (DNA): TGTGCCAGCGGCCATGGCCCAGGGGACATGAACACTGAAGCTTTCTTT. This gives the protein CASGHGPGDMNTEAFF.

This clonotype was recorded once. A much larger clone lies one base from this, so it may be a read error. The chain recombines TRBV6-1 with TRBJ2-7, with D possibly TRBD2 on 6 matching bases. V was cut by 6 bases and J by 9 bases, with 21 bases left in between. The CDR3 has 14 amino acids. CDR1 is MNHNS, CDR2 SASEGT, per germline. CDR3 protein: CASSPGLATSGQYF. The CDR3 DNA reads as TGTGCCAGCAGCCCCGGCCTAGCGACGTCCGGGCAGTACTTC.

The sample holds many counts of this clonotype. This chain links TRBV19 with TRBJ2-2; D is uncertain. CDR1 and CDR2 (germline): LNHDA, SQIVND (reference sequence). This CDR3 contains 12 residues. The V gene lost 7 bases and the J gene lost 6 bases, with 9 bases spanning the gap. CDR3 sequence reads: CASNRLSGELFF. CDR3 coding DNA: TGTGCCAGTAACCGGTTATCCGGGGAGCTGTTTTTT.

The sample holds many counts of this clonotype. The CDR3 protein is CSARTGGNTEAFF. As DNA, the CDR3 is TGCAGTGCCCGGACAGGGGGAAACACTGAAGCTTTCTTT. This chain uses TRBV20-1 with TRBJ1-1; 10 bases agree with TRBD1. This CDR3 spans 13 amino acids. Germline loops: CDR1 DFQATT, CDR2 SNEGSKA (reference sequence). With 6 bases clipped from V and 2 bases from J, the junction kept 3 bases outside the gene matches.

Remarks on this clonotype: At one end the junction does not follow the germline gene, possibly because of a read error. The V and J genes are TRBV12-3 or TRBV12-4 and TRBJ2-3, with TRBD2 matching 9 bases. CDR3 length: 13 residues. The CDR3 loop reads CASTSTSAGGRAF. As DNA, the CDR3 is TGTGCCAGCACCTCCACCTCGGCGGGGGGGCGCGCCTTT.

With regard to this clonotype: Given a much more abundant clone one base away, this may be a read error. The genes are TRBV6-1 and TRBJ2-4; maybe TRBD2 (6 bases). This CDR3 region has 16 residues. Per germline, CDR1 MNHNS and CDR2 SASEGT. CDR3: CASRPARLLAKNIQHF. CDR3 nucleotides: TGTGCCAGCAGACCCGCCCGTCTACTAGCCAAAAACATTCAGCACTTC.

The chain links TRBV6-5 to TRBJ2-7; D is uncertain. Germline V CDR1 and CDR2: MNHEY, SVGAGI. Trimming pared 0 bases from V and 4 bases from J, leaving 7 bases between. The CDR3 runs 13 residues. CDR3 nucleotide sequence: TGTGCCAGCAGTTACTCGATTGGGTACGAGCAGTACTTC. Residues: CASSYSIGYEQYF.

The sample holds many counts of this clonotype. V and J are TRBV11-2 and TRBJ2-7; no definite D call. Germline V gene data show CDR1 as SGHAT and CDR2 as FQNNGV. CDR3 length: 12 residues. V lost 5 bases and J 3 bases, leaving 8 bases between the germline ends. The CDR3 DNA reads TGTGCCAGCAGCCCGATATTCTACGAGCAGTACTTC. Translating gives CASSPIFYEQYF.

This clonotype has just a few counts. The chain carries TRBV6-1 and TRBJ2-4; 10 bases are a match to TRBD1. Looked up from germline, CDR1 is MNHNS and CDR2 is SASEGT. V shed 6 bases and J 7 bases; nucleotides not matched to a gene: 9. The CDR3 has 15 residues. The DNA of the CDR3 is TGTGCCAGCAGACGCAGGACAGGGGGAAGGAACATTCAGTACTTC. Residues: CASRRRTGGRNIQYF.